The next 8 T cell receptor beta chains were all read from a single sample in a study of blood T cell repertoires in COVID-19. TCRdb's table, derived via immunoSEQ multiplex PCR, lists solely in-frame clones and lacks some. Among over 120,000 clones, 84% were seen once, and the ten largest hold 35% to 45%. The material sequenced was peripheral blood. The source of these receptors is a human donor in a cohort sampled during active COVID-19.

V gene TRBV5-4 combines with J gene TRBJ2-3, with TRBD2 matching 10 bases. CDR3 length: 16 amino acids. The trim removed 0 bases at V and 5 bases at J, leaving 6 bases unmatched. The V gene's germline CDR1 is SGHNT and CDR2 YYREEE (reference sequence). The DNA for the CDR3 is TGTGCCAGCAGCTTGGCCAGCGGGAGGGCTGGAGATACGCAGTATTTT. Amino acid sequence: CASSLASGRAGDTQYF.

This chain joins TRBV2 and TRBJ1-1, with 7 bases fitting TRBD1. Losses at the gene ends were 5 bases for V and 1 base for J; bases not matched to a gene: 4. The CDR3 loop spans 14 amino acids. CDR1 is SNHLY, CDR2 FYNNEI, per germline. CDR3 residues: CASSSGTENTEAFF. The CDR3 region has the DNA TGTGCCAGCAGTTCCGGGACAGAGAACACTGAAGCTTTCTTT.

This clone has a count of ten or more. The rearrangement links TRBV5-1 to TRBJ1-6, with 7 bases aligning to TRBD1. Germline CDR1 SGHRS, CDR2 YFSETQ. The CDR3 loop spans 14 amino acids. Losses at the gene ends were 4 bases for V and 7 bases for J; bases not matched to a gene: 5. The chain's CDR3 is CASSPTGNNSPLHF. The CDR3 bases are TGCGCCAGCAGCCCGACAGGGAACAATTCACCCCTCCACTTT.

This chain joins TRBV7-2 and TRBJ1-2; D gene ambiguous. From germline, CDR1 is SGHTA and CDR2 FQGNSA. The V end lost 2 bases, the J end lost 0 bases, and 10 bases lay between the germline ends. CDR3 length equals 15 residues. The CDR3 sequence: CASSLPEDANYGYTF. The CDR3 DNA sequence: TGTGCCAGCAGCTTACCGGAGGACGCTAACTATGGCTACACCTTC.

Here the CDR3 reads CASSLSSGTGYEQYV. The CDR3 DNA sequence: TGTGCCAGCAGCCTCTCTAGCGGGACTGGCTACGAGCAGTACGTC. The J gene is TRBJ2-7, the V gene TRBV3-1 (or the pseudogene TRBV3-2), with 9 bases fitting TRBD2. CDR3 length equals 15 residues. Per the germline V gene, CDR1 is LGHDT and CDR2 is YNNKEL (reference sequence). Trimming cost V 4 bases and J 3 bases; bases outside gene matches: 7.

This sequence joins TRBV23-1 and TRBJ1-1, with D possibly matching TRBD1 (6 bases). TRBV23-1 is identified as an open reading frame with a role that is uncertain. The CDR3 has 16 residues. The V end lost 8 bases, the J end lost 1 base, and 20 bases lay between the germline ends. DNA of the CDR3: TGCGCCAGCTACTCCGCGGGGGGGCGGCGGAACACTGAAGCTTTCTTT. Its translation: CASYSAGGRRNTEAFF.

The gene calls are TRBV9 and TRBJ2-2; TRBD2 aligns across 13 bases. Germline assignment: CDR1 SGDLS and CDR2 YYNGEE. J lost 4 bases, V lost 4 bases, and 4 bases had no gene match. The CDR3 totals 16 residues. The CDR3 region is CASSMTSGGPTGELFF. DNA for the CDR3: TGTGCCAGCAGCATGACTAGCGGGGGGCCCACCGGGGAGCTGTTTTTT.

V gene TRBV6-1 combines with J gene TRBJ1-1; TRBD1 agrees at 8 bases. The trim removed 2 bases at V and 4 bases at J, leaving 12 bases unmatched. Germline values: CDR1 MNHNS, CDR2 SASEGT. The CDR3 consists of 17 residues. The CDR3 here is CASSEPAGGGWVTEAFF. The CDR3 DNA sequence: TGTGCCAGCAGTGAACCGGCAGGGGGCGGTTGGGTCACTGAAGCTTTCTTT.